This record covers a single T cell receptor (beta chain). Antigen unknown. The data derive from a study of cytomegalovirus exposure and HLA in healthy donors. Turning to the study itself: In a previous analysis, 95 million to 130 million unique TCR beta sequences were found from 150 million to 200 million T cells.

Primers for the PCR totalled 60 Vbeta and 13 Jbeta. Method: immunoSEQ multiplex PCR; TCRdb's copy keeps in-frame clones and lacks some. The data hold some 100,000 clones, with roughly 84% observed a single time. Germline lookup yields CDR1 SGHAT and CDR2 FQNNGV. V lost 6 bases and J lost 6; bases outside the gene matches: 14. The CDR3 is 17 residues long. Notes on the study in general: A later analysis linked a missense variant in DCLRE1C to the trimming of TCR beta V and J genes. Researchers had no immune exposure information except CMV serostatus available.

The chain links TRBV11-2 to TRBJ2-1; TRBD2 aligns across 10 bases. The clonotype comes from a young woman in good health and CMV-seronegative. Material for sequencing was PBMCs. DNA of the CDR3: TGTGCCAGCAGACCGAACGGAGCGGGGGGGGTTGGCAATGAGCAGTTCTTC. Protein sequence: CASRPNGAGGVGNEQFF.